This TCR beta chain was observed in a study of shared clonotypes between healthy human individuals. Overall study results and limits: Clonotypes which were not shared had lower generation probabilities than clonotypes that all four donors shared.

The CDR3 spans 16 residues. The germline gives CDR1 LGHNA, CDR2 YSLEER. Trimming at V came to 0 bases and at J to 4 bases, leaving 6 bases not matched to a gene. This table comes from immunoSEQ multiplex PCR, and its TCRdb copy is limited to in-frame clones, with some not included. This sample has about 2.2 million clones, with around 93% found just once. Terminally differentiated effector memory CD45RA+ cells were left out of the naive CD8 fraction, which was CD45RO-negative and positively selected for CCR7. Free of recent acute infections or vaccinations, the donors were healthy HIV-negative adults. Notes on this clone: Its antigen remains unknown.

The sample was naive CD8+ T cells from PBMCs. V usage is TRBV4-3 and J usage is TRBJ2-1; TRBD1 matches at 7 bases. The clonotype comes from a man younger than 30 in good health. Some clones in this sample may be carry-over from other donors' samples. CDR3 sequence: CASSQDRWGQYNEQFF. The DNA of the CDR3 is TGCGCCAGCAGCCAAGATCGTTGGGGACAGTACAATGAGCAGTTCTTC.